This T cell receptor beta chain derives from a study of T cells in Graves' hyperthyroidism and ophthalmopathy. In the study overall: Sampling of peripheral blood happened at initial diagnosis, prior to any treatment. General study findings and limits: Most clonotypes that expanded in the thyroid above 0.001 also showed up in blood.

Disease lasting under 3 months, a NOSPECS grade of at least 4, and a Clinical Activity Score of at least 3 were features of the ophthalmopathy patients. Diagnostic assessment was based on clinical symptoms, serum thyroxine and TRAb, thyroid ultrasound and orbital computed tomography. J gave up 1 base and V 6 bases, and 11 bases lay outside the gene matches. The germline V gene encodes CDR1 SGDLS and CDR2 YYNGEE. The length of the CDR3 is 16 residues. TCR beta CDR3 sequences were amplified from RNA transcripts. HTBI primers were used for first-round RT-PCR of the TCR CDR3. From the multiplex PCR reads, TCRdb called clonotypes with MiXCR, one entry per CDR3 protein. The sample consists of roughly 240,000 distinct CDR3 sequences, 16% of them appearing once. With regard to this clonotype: Its antigen is unidentified.

The sample comprised blood. The chain recombines TRBV9 with TRBJ2-3; TRBD2 agrees at 7 bases. The clonotype originates from a woman under 30 with Graves' ophthalmopathy. CDR3 sequence reads: CASTTHSAGGTDTQYF. CDR3 DNA sequence: TGTGCCAGCACTACCCACTCGGCGGGAGGCACAGATACGCAGTATTTT.